The clone carrying this T cell receptor beta chain was observed many times. Its antigen is not known. According to the study, TCR beta libraries were built with iRepertoire HTBI primers and CDR3-region Arm-PCR. One entry per CDR3 protein, called by TCRdb with MiXCR from the multiplex PCR reads. The sample yields 430,000 or so distinct CDR3 sequences, under 25% seen once. Specified time point: persistent/refractory GD, antithyroid drugs over 5 years with positive TRAb. The TCR library was made from RNA extracted from PBMCs. A nine-milliliter sample of peripheral blood was drawn into EDTA tubes. This entry is derived from a study of regulatory T cells in long-lasting Graves disease. Study as a whole: Persistence in Graves' disease denoted antithyroid drug use beyond 5 years alongside positive TSH receptor antibodies.

From germline, CDR1 is SGHTA and CDR2 FQGNSA. Losses at the gene ends were 3 bases for V and 4 bases for J; bases not matched to a gene: 10. The CDR3 is 16 amino acids. General study points: The study found TRBV28, TRBJ1-2 and TRBJ2-5 favored in persistent disease.

The starting material was peripheral blood mononuclear cells (PBMCs), obtained when the disease was refractory, from a patient treated with antithyroid drugs. The chain joins TRBV7-2 to TRBJ2-5, with 8 bases identical to TRBD1. The receptor's source is a female donor with Graves disease. CDR3 sequence: CASSFTSGTGGETQYF. The CDR3 nucleotides read TGTGCCAGCAGCTTCACTTCCGGGACAGGAGGAGAGACCCAGTACTTC. Full variable domain (missing parts from reference TRBV7-2 and TRBJ2-5): GAGVSQSPSNKVTEKGKDVELRCDPISGHTALYWYRQSLGQGLEFLIYFQGNSAPDKSGLPSDRFSAERTGGSVSTLTIQRTQQEDSAVYLCASSFTSGTGGETQYFGPGTRLLVL.